The 17 T cell receptor beta chains below come from one sample, sequenced in a study of T-cell reconstitution after alpha-beta-depleted transplantation in children. As it was prepared, the TCRbeta library received unique molecular identifiers. TCRdb passed the PCR reads through MiXCR, listing each CDR3 protein once. The sample consists of just over 70,000 distinct CDR3 sequences, 5.5% to 7.5% of them appearing once. The specimen comprised PBMCs from the stem cell graft donor, sampled from the stem cell graft. These receptors were collected from a human donor who donated a stem cell graft to a child with acute lymphoblastic leukemia.

The rearrangement joins TRBV6-2 or TRBV6-3 to TRBJ2-5, with 7 nucleotides matching TRBD1. This CDR3 contains 15 residues. Germline V gene data show CDR1 as MNHEY and CDR2 as SVGEGT. J gave up 4 bases and V 6 bases, and 11 bases lay outside the gene matches. The CDR3 reads CASSHPDRVGETQYF. The CDR3 DNA reads as TGTGCCAGCAGCCATCCTGACAGGGTGGGAGAGACCCAGTACTTC.

This clonotype was seen ten or more times. This rearrangement joins TRBV6-5 to TRBJ1-1; 7 positions agree with TRBD1. Trimming cost V 3 bases and J 4 bases; bases outside gene matches: 8. Germline CDR1 reads MNHEY; CDR2 reads SVGAGI. This CDR3 is built from 15 residues. The CDR3 bases are TGTGCCAGCAGTTATTCCTGGACAGGAGGCACTGAAGCTTTCTTT. Its translation: CASSYSWTGGTEAFF.

This clonotype occurred many times. This chain uses TRBV7-9 with TRBJ2-5; perhaps D is TRBD1 or TRBD2 (5 bases each). CDR3 length equals 16 residues. Trimming left V 5 bases short and J 3 bases short, with 19 bases between. Germline V gene sequence: CDR1 SEHNR, CDR2 FQNEAQ (reference sequence). The CDR3 loop reads CASSHSGTAHEETQYF. The DNA for the CDR3 is TGTGCCAGCAGCCACTCCGGGACGGCCCACGAAGAGACCCAGTACTTC.

This clonotype was detected many times. V gene TRBV5-8 combines with J gene TRBJ1-3; the D gene is possibly TRBD1 (6 bases). The CDR3 has 20 amino acids. CDR1 is SGHTS, CDR2 YDEGEE, per germline. V lost 6 bases, J lost 2 bases, and 30 bases lay in between. The CDR3 reads CASTLAAPWTVSAPGNTIYF. CDR3 nucleotide sequence: TGTGCCAGCACCTTAGCGGCCCCGTGGACAGTTTCAGCACCTGGAAACACCATATATTTT.

This clonotype was seen a handful of times. V usage is TRBV20-1 and J usage is TRBJ1-2; D possibly corresponds to TRBD1 (5 bases). From germline, CDR1 is DFQATT and CDR2 SNEGSKA (reference sequence). V gave up 0 bases and J gave up 4 bases, with 9 bases separating them. The CDR3 covers 13 residues. The CDR3 loop reads CSARDLTAYGYTF. For the CDR3, the DNA is TGCAGTGCTAGAGATCTGACAGCCTATGGCTACACCTTC.

Ten or more counts support this clonotype. V and J are TRBV6-2 or TRBV6-3 and TRBJ2-1; tentatively, D is TRBD1 or TRBD2 (5 bases each). With 0 bases removed from V and 5 bases from J, the gap between germline ends came to 8 bases. The CDR3 has 14 amino acids. The germline V gene encodes CDR1 MNHEY and CDR2 SVGEGT. CDR3 nucleotide sequence: TGTGCCAGCAGTTACTCCGGGACGAACAATGAGCAGTTCTTC. Translated, it gives CASSYSGTNNEQFF.

The sample holds many counts of this clonotype. The chain recombines TRBV12-3 or TRBV12-4 with TRBJ2-1, with 13 bases fitting TRBD2. The CDR3 loop spans 16 amino acids. V shed 6 bases and J 8 bases; nucleotides not matched to a gene: 10. The CDR3 loop is CASSHPTSGRRDEQFF. The CDR3 DNA reads TGTGCCAGCAGCCATCCGACTAGCGGGAGGCGGGATGAGCAGTTCTTC.

This clonotype appeared many times. The chain uses TRBV12-3 or TRBV12-4 and TRBJ1-2, with D possibly being TRBD1 (5 bases). The CDR3 length is 13 residues. The ends were cut back, 3 bases at V and 4 bases at J, with 9 bases in the middle. The CDR3 protein is CASSFGAPYGYTF. The CDR3 coding sequence is TGTGCCAGCAGTTTTGGGGCCCCCTATGGCTACACCTTC.

This clonotype was picked up many times. The chain has TRBV7-3 and TRBJ2-3, with no clear D. V was pared by 1 base and J by 1 base, with 9 bases between. Germline V gene lookup returns CDR1 SGHTA and CDR2 FQGTGA. There are 15 residues in the CDR3. The chain's CDR3 is CASSLSLARTDTQYF. The CDR3 nucleotides read TGTGCCAGCAGCTTAAGTTTGGCTCGCACAGATACGCAGTATTTT.

The rearrangement uses TRBV18 and TRBJ2-7; D is perhaps TRBD1 (5 bases). Germline values: CDR1 KGHSH, CDR2 LQKENI. The CDR3 sequence is 14 residues long. The ends were cut back, 8 bases at V and 0 bases at J, with 14 bases in the middle. CDR3 region: CASATGPSSYEQYF. The CDR3 coding sequence is TGTGCCAGCGCAACAGGACCCTCCTCCTACGAGCAGTACTTC.

This clonotype was seen many times. The J gene is TRBJ1-5, the V gene TRBV7-2; D is ambiguous. The length of the CDR3 is 14 residues. CDR1 and CDR2 from the germline V gene are SGHTA and FQGNSA. V lost 1 base, J lost 6 bases, and 10 bases lay in between. The CDR3 reads CASSLGGAGQPQHF. As DNA, the CDR3 is TGTGCCAGCAGCTTAGGAGGAGCTGGTCAGCCCCAGCATTTT.

This clonotype showed up many times. The rearrangement links TRBV10-3 to TRBJ2-1; 16 bases are shared with TRBD2. Looked up from germline, CDR1 is ENHRY and CDR2 is SYGVKD. The length of the CDR3 is 19 residues. J was trimmed by 7 bases and V by 0 bases; bases with no gene match: 9. The CDR3 is CAISESGLAGGTGRNEQFF. The CDR3 region has the DNA TGTGCCATCAGTGAGTCGGGACTAGCGGGAGGGACCGGGAGAAATGAGCAGTTCTTC.

The rearrangement uses TRBV6-2 or TRBV6-3 and TRBJ1-2; 8 nucleotides line up with TRBD1. Germline CDR1 MNHEY, CDR2 SVGEGT. The CDR3 runs 17 residues. The J segment lost 4 bases and the V segment lost 5 bases, leaving 15 bases of the junction unmatched. DNA for the CDR3: TGTGCCAGCAGTCCAGGGGACAGGTTTGTCCTTTCCTATGGCTACACCTTC. It yields the protein CASSPGDRFVLSYGYTF.

Many counts were recorded for this clonotype. This chain connects TRBV5-1 to TRBJ1-6; D uncertain. Trimming removed 0 bases from V and 7 bases from J, with 20 bases in between. Germline V gene data show CDR1 as SGHRS and CDR2 as YFSETQ. This CDR3 has 18 amino acids. CDR3 protein: CASSLDQVVSLGNSPLHF. The CDR3 coding sequence is TGCGCCAGCAGCTTGGATCAGGTAGTGAGCTTGGGAAATTCACCCCTCCACTTT.

In this sample, this clonotype turned up many times. The genes are TRBV27 and TRBJ1-5, with 7 bases identical to TRBD1. The germline gives CDR1 MNHEY, CDR2 SMNVEV (reference sequence). Germline trimming cut 0 bases from V and 7 bases from J; bases unmatched to any gene: 15. This CDR3 region has 18 residues. CDR3 loop: CASSLSKASGGRGQPQHF. CDR3 nucleotides: TGTGCCAGCAGTTTATCGAAGGCTTCAGGGGGAAGGGGCCAGCCCCAGCATTTT.

This clonotype was seen a few times. The rearrangement links TRBV28 to TRBJ2-6; D possibly corresponds to TRBD1 (6 bases). CDR3 length: 15 residues. Germline CDR1 MDHEN, CDR2 SYDVKM. With 7 bases removed from V and 3 bases from J, the gap between germline ends came to 13 bases. The CDR3 DNA follows: TGTGCCAGCATCCCTCGGACAGTTGGGGCCAACGTCCTGACTTTC. Its translation is CASIPRTVGANVLTF.

This clonotype was recorded at least ten times. CDR3 DNA sequence: TGCAGTGCTAGGCCGGGACTAGCAAATACGCAGTATTTT. Translated: CSARPGLANTQYF. V gene TRBV20-1 combines with J gene TRBJ2-3; 9 bases line up with TRBD2. The CDR3 sequence is 13 residues long. Unmatched junction bases numbered 5, after V lost 3 bases and J lost 7 bases. The germline gives CDR1 DFQATT, CDR2 SNEGSKA (reference sequence).